The rows below give T cell receptor beta chains drawn from one sample of a study of cytomegalovirus exposure and HLA in healthy donors. Repertoires were generated with immunoSEQ multiplex PCR, while TCRdb's copy carries only in-frame clones and drops some. Here the sample spans 110,000 or so clones, around 81% being singletons. The sample taken for sequencing was PBMCs. All receptors come from a woman in her thirties in good health and CMV-seronegative. Each CDR3 is given with its conserved first and last residue. Each record gives: CDR3 protein, CDR3 DNA, clone size, D gene, V gene, J gene. D genes are given only for firm matches. A clone size is listed for some rows: how often the clone was seen (once, few, many), or a class if it is expanded.

CASGGGLHYEQYF	TGTGCCAGTGGGGGGGGTTTACACTACGAGCAGTACTTC	-	TRBD2	TRBV28	TRBJ2-7
CAWSGSASPLHF	TGTGCCTGGAGTGGTAGTGCTTCACCCCTCCACTTT	-	-	TRBV30	TRBJ1-6
CASEDRVTDTQYF	TGTGCCAGCGAGGACAGGGTCACAGATACGCAGTATTTT	-	TRBD1	TRBV2	TRBJ2-3
CASSATTSPANYGYTF	TGTGCCAGCAGCGCGACTACGTCTCCAGCTAACTATGGCTACACCTTC	-	-	TRBV5-4	TRBJ1-2
CASSPSFGEGSYEQYF	TGTGCCAGCAGTCCATCTTTCGGGGAGGGTAGCTACGAGCAGTACTTC	-	TRBD2	TRBV6-6	TRBJ2-7
CASSYGQEEYF	TGTGCCAGCAGTTACGGACAGGAAGAATACTTC	-	TRBD1	TRBV27	TRBJ1-2
CASSLEFAASTDTQYF	TGTGCCAGCAGCTTAGAGTTCGCGGCTAGCACAGATACGCAGTATTTT	-	-	TRBV7-9	TRBJ2-3
CASSLRQAINGYTF	TGTGCCAGCAGCCTCAGACAGGCTATTAATGGCTACACCTTC	-	-	TRBV11-2	TRBJ1-2
CASSQGLSLDEQFF	TGCGCCAGCAGCCAAGGCCTTAGCTTGGATGAGCAGTTCTTC	few	-	TRBV4-1	TRBJ2-1
CASSPAGAEAQHF	TGTGCCAGCAGTCCCGCGGGTGCGGAGGCCCAGCATTTT	few	-	TRBV7-9	TRBJ1-5
CASRERQGSGGGASVLTF	TGTGCCAGCAGGGAGAGACAGGGCTCGGGCGGAGGGGCCAGCGTCCTGACTTTC	-	-	TRBV2	TRBJ2-6
CASSLTPVYQPQHF	TGTGCCAGCAGTTTAACGCCGGTGTACCAGCCCCAGCATTTT	-	-	TRBV27	TRBJ1-5
CASSRTSGRETQYF	TGTGCCAGCAGCCGGACTAGCGGGAGGGAGACCCAGTACTTC	-	TRBD2	TRBV28	TRBJ2-5
CASSIDGLNTEAFF	TGCGCCAGCAGCATTGACGGACTAAACACTGAAGCTTTCTTT	-	-	TRBV5-1	TRBJ1-1
CATSRDRGDGNQPQHF	TGTGCCACCAGCAGAGATCGGGGGGACGGCAATCAGCCCCAGCATTTT	once	-	TRBV15	TRBJ1-5
CASSPTWTAYEGLQETQYF	TGTGCCAGCTCACCAACTTGGACAGCGTATGAGGGCCTCCAAGAGACCCAGTACTTC	-	-	TRBV18	TRBJ2-5
CASSVDGTTTGELFF	TGTGCCAGCAGCGTCGACGGGACTACCACCGGGGAGCTGTTTTTT	once	TRBD2	TRBV9	TRBJ2-2
CSVAPSSATGELFF	TGCAGCGTTGCCCCGTCTAGCGCCACCGGGGAGCTGTTTTTT	-	-	TRBV29-1	TRBJ2-2
CASSGQGTSQPQHF	TGTGCCAGCAGCGGACAGGGGACTAGTCAGCCCCAGCATTTT	-	TRBD1	TRBV6-1	TRBJ1-5
CASSPRTSVYNEQFF	TGTGCCAGCAGCCCGCGGACTAGCGTCTACAATGAGCAGTTCTTC	-	TRBD2	TRBV7-9	TRBJ2-1
CASSHRLAGAYEQYF	TGTGCCAGCAGCCACAGACTAGCGGGGGCCTACGAGCAGTACTTC	few	TRBD2	TRBV7-2	TRBJ2-7
CASSLVGGYEQYF	TGTGCCAGCAGCTTGGTGGGAGGCTACGAGCAGTACTTC	-	-	TRBV5-4	TRBJ2-7
CASSPILAVNTGELFF	TGTGCCAGCAGCCCAATACTAGCGGTAAACACCGGGGAGCTGTTTTTT	few	TRBD2	TRBV7-2	TRBJ2-2
CASSLGGEGSYEQYF	TGCGCCAGCAGCTTAGGCGGGGAGGGCTCCTACGAGCAGTACTTC	-	TRBD2	TRBV5-1	TRBJ2-7
CASSLPATGWKQYF	TGTGCCAGCAGTTTGCCCGCGACAGGATGGAAGCAGTACTTC	-	-	TRBV28	TRBJ2-7
CASILGRGNYNEQFF	TGTGCCAGCATCCTAGGGAGGGGGAATTACAATGAGCAGTTCTTC	-	-	TRBV5-5	TRBJ2-1
CASSAGQGRVSNQPQHF	TGTGCCAGTAGTGCGGGACAGGGCCGGGTAAGCAATCAGCCCCAGCATTTT	-	TRBD1	TRBV19	TRBJ1-5
CASTAPEGRLNTEAFF	TGCGCCAGCACCGCACCCGAGGGAAGATTGAACACTGAAGCTTTCTTT	-	-	TRBV5-1	TRBJ1-1
CASSLDNNQPQHF	TGTGCCAGCAGCTTGGACAACAATCAGCCCCAGCATTTT	few	-	TRBV5-4	TRBJ1-5
CSVHRETEAFF	TGCAGCGTTCACCGGGAAACTGAAGCTTTCTTT	-	-	TRBV29-1	TRBJ1-1
CASSLQGYQPQHF	TGTGCCAGCAGCTTACAGGGTTACCAGCCCCAGCATTTT	-	-	TRBV5-4	TRBJ1-5
CASSQDARPQFGSEQYF	TGTGCCAGCAGCCAAGATGCACGGCCACAGTTTGGATCCGAGCAGTACTTC	-	-	TRBV14	TRBJ2-7
CASSSWTGTRGETQYF	TGTGCCAGCAGCTCATGGACAGGGACAAGGGGTGAGACCCAGTACTTC	-	TRBD1	TRBV7-2	TRBJ2-5
CASTIGQGPYNEQFF	TGTGCCAGTACCATTGGACAGGGGCCCTACAATGAGCAGTTCTTC	-	TRBD1	TRBV19	TRBJ2-1
CASSKTATYEQYF	TGTGCCAGCAGTAAGACAGCCACCTACGAGCAGTACTTC	-	-	TRBV28	TRBJ2-7